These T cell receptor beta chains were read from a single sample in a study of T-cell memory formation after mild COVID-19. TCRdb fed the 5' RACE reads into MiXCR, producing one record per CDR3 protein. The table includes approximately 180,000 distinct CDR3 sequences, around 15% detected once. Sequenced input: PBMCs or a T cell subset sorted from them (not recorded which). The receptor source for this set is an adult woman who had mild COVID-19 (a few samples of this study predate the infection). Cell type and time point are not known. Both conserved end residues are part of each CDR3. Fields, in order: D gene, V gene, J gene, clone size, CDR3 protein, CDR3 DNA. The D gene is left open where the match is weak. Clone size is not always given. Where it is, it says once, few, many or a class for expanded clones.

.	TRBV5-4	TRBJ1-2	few	CASSLDRKPGYTF	TGTGCCAGCAGCTTGGACAGGAAGCCTGGCTACACCTTC
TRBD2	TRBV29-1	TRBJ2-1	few	CSVDMAGLGGEQFF	TGCAGCGTTGATATGGCCGGACTAGGTGGTGAGCAGTTCTTC
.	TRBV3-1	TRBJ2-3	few	CASSSGSSNTDTQYF	TGTGCCAGCAGCTCCGGGTCTTCGAACACAGATACGCAGTATTTT
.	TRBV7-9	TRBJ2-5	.	CASSLYPQETQYF	TGTGCCAGCAGCTTATATCCCCAAGAGACCCAGTACTTC
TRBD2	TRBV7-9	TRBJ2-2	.	CASSQVKREKIGELFF	TGTGCCAGCAGCCAAGTGAAGCGGGAAAAGATCGGGGAGCTGTTTTTT
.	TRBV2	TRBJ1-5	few	CASSSPRGGLGNQPQHF	TGTGCCAGCAGTAGTCCCCGGGGGGGCCTGGGCAATCAGCCCCAGCATTTT
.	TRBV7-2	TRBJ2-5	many	CATTGRGVQTQYF	TGTGCCACGACAGGACGGGGGGTGCAGACCCAGTACTTC
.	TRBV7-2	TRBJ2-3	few	CASSLGVSLRTDTQYF	TGTGCCAGCAGCTTAGGCGTCTCCCTCCGCACAGATACGCAGTATTTT
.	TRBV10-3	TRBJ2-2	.	CAISPGTPGGTGELFF	TGTGCCATCAGTCCCGGGACTCCCGGGGGCACCGGGGAGCTGTTTTTT
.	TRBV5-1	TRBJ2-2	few	CASSQMRVATGELFF	TGCGCCAGCAGCCAGATGCGAGTTGCAACCGGGGAGCTGTTTTTT
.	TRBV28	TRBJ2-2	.	CASSSLGSNTGELFF	TGTGCCAGCAGTTCCTTGGGCTCGAACACCGGGGAGCTGTTTTTT
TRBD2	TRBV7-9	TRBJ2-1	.	CATKGTGGPYNEQFF	TGTGCCACTAAGGGAACGGGAGGGCCCTACAATGAGCAGTTCTTC
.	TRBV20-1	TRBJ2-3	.	CSAVHRGGTQYF	TGCAGTGCTGTCCACAGGGGAGGCACGCAGTATTTT
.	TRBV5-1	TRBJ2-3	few	CASSLTPGQNTDTQYF	TGCGCCAGCAGCTTGACCCCGGGGCAAAACACAGATACGCAGTATTTT
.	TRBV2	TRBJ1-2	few	CASSADIQGYTF	TGTGCCAGCAGTGCCGACATACAAGGCTACACCTTC
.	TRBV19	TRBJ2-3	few	CASSSPGTSTDTQYF	TGTGCCAGTAGCTCACCCGGGACTAGCACAGATACGCAGTATTTT
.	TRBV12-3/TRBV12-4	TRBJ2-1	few	CASSRRSSYNEQFF	TGTGCCAGCAGCAGGAGAAGCTCCTACAATGAGCAGTTCTTC
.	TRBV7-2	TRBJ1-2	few	CASSFTTNYGYTF	TGTGCCAGCAGCTTCACTACTAACTATGGCTACACCTTC
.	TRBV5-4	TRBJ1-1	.	CASSFETEAFF	TGTGCCAGCAGCTTTGAAACTGAAGCTTTCTTT
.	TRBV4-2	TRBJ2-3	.	CASSPRDPGTDTQYF	TGTGCCAGCAGCCCCCGGGACCCCGGGACAGATACGCAGTATTTT
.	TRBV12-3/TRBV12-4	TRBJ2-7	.	CASSRDGTYEQYF	TGTGCCAGCAGTCGTGACGGTACCTACGAGCAGTACTTC
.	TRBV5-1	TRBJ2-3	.	CASSLAVAGTADTQYF	TGCGCCAGCAGCTTGGCCGTGGCAGGGACCGCAGATACGCAGTATTTT